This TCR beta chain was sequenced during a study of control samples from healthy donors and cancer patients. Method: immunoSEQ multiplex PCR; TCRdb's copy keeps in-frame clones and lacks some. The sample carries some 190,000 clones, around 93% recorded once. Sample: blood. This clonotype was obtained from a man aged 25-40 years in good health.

Here the CDR3 DNA reads TGTGCCAGCACCAAGGGACAGGCAAATGAAAAACTGTTTTTT. It specifies CASTKGQANEKLFF. The V gene is TRBV6-5, the J gene TRBJ1-4; 8 bases are shared with TRBD1. V dropped 7 bases and J dropped 5; count of bases not matched to a gene: 6. The CDR3 is 14 residues long. Looked up from germline, CDR1 is MNHEY and CDR2 is SVGAGI.